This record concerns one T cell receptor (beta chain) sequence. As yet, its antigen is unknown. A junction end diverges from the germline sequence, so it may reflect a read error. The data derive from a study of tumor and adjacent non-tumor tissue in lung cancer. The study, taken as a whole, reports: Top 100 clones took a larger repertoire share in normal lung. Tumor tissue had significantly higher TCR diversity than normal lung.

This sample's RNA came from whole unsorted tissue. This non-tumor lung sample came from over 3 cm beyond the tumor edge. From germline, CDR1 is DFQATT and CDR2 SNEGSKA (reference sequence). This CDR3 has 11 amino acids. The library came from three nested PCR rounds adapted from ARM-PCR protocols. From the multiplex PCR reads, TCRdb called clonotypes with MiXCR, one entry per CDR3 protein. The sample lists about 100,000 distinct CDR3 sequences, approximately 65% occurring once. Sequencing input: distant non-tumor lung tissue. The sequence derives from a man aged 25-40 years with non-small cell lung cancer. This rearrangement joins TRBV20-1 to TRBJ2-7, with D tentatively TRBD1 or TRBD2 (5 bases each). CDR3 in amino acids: CSTRDGDEKYF. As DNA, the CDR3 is TGCAGTACTAGAGACGGGGACGAGAAGTACTTC.